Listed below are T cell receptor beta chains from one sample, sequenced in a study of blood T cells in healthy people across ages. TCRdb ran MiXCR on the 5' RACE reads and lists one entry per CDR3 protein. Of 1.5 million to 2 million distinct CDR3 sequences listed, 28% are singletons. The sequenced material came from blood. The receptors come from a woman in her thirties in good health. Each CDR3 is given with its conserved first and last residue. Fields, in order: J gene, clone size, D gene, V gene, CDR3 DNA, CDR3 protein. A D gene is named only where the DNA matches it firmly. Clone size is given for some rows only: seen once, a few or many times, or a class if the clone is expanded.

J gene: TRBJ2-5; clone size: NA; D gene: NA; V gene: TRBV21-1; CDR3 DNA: TGTGCCAGCAGCAAAGGAGAAGGCAGGTCGTTGGAGACCCAGTACTTC; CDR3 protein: CASSKGEGRSLETQYF
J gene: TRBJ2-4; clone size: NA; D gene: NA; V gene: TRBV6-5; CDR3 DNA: TGTGCCAGCACTTCCATGGACGGTGAAAACATTCAGTACTTC; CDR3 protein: CASTSMDGENIQYF
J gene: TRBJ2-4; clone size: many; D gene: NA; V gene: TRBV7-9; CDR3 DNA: TGTGCCAGCAGCCAGACCGGCGAAGCCAAAAACATTCAGTACTTC; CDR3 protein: CASSQTGEAKNIQYF
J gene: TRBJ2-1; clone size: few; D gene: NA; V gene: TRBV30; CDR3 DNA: TGTGCCTGGAGTGTAACCGGGACGGCTGGTTCGCAGTTCTTC; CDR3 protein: CAWSVTGTAGSQFF
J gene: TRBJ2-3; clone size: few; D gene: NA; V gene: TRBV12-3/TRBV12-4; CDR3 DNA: TGTGCCAGCAGCCCACGGGAGATCGATACGCAGTATTTT; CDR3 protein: CASSPREIDTQYF
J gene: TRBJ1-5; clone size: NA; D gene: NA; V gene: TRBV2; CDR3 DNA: TGTGCCAGCAGTGAAACCCCCGGGCCCCAGCATTTT; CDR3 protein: CASSETPGPQHF
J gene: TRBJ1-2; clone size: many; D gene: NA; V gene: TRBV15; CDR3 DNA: TGTGCCACCAGCAGTTATCTACAGGGTGGTGGCTACACCTTC; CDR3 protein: CATSSYLQGGGYTF
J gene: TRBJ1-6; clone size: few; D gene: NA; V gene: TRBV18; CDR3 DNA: TGTGCCAGCTCACCGCAAGGACAGCCCGATAATTCACCCCTCCACTTT; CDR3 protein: CASSPQGQPDNSPLHF
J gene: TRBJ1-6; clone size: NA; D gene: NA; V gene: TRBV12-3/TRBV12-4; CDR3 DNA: TGTGCCAGCAGTCCGGGGGGTGAGGATTCACCCCCCCACTTT; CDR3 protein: CASSPGGEDSPPHF
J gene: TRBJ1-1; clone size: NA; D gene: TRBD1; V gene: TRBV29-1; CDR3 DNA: TGCAGCGTCTGGACAGGAGGGAACACTGAAGCTTTCTTT; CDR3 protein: CSVWTGGNTEAFF
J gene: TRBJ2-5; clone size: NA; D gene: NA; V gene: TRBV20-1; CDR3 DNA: TGCAGTGCTAGAGGGGGCGTCCAAGAGACCCAGTACTTC; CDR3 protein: CSARGGVQETQYF
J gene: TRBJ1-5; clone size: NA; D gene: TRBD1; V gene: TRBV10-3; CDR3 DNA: TGTGCCATCAGTGAGGGGACAGCCTATAGCAATCCGCCCCAGCATTTT; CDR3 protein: CAISEGTAYSNPPQHF
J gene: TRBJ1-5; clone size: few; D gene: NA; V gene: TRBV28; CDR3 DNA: TGTGCCAGCATCTCCCGTGACATCCTCCATCCCCAGCATTTT; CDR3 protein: CASISRDILHPQHF